What follows is one TCR beta chain and its context. The table lists this clonotype with a few counts. This receptor's antigen is unknown. The sample holds no much larger clone one base away, and base qualities are not on file. These data originate in a study of T-cell reconstitution after alpha-beta-depleted transplantation in children (dated by TCRdb to the mid-2010s). With regard to the full study: Using TCR repertoire profiling, the study followed T-cell immune reconstitution in a quantitative way in children after TCRalphabeta/CD19-depleted allogeneic hematopoietic cell transplantation. Points the paper makes about the study in general: The apparently early recovery of alphabetaT-cell counts about two months after transplant reportedly depended on only several hundred rapidly expanded clones that came from non-depleted graft cells. The frequencies of hyperexpanded clones fell over the following months, and after one year, T-cell counts and TCRbeta diversity were mostly attributed to newly produced T cells. In some patients, the high TCRbeta diversity seen at day 60 was put down to recipient T cells and intrathymic progenitors that had survived conditioning.

The treatment or condition label corresponds to: allogeneic hematopoietic cell transplantation with graft depleted of TCRalphabeta T cells and CD19 B cells. Transplant recipients were children who received TCRalphabeta/CD19-depleted allogeneic hematopoietic cell grafts. To prepare the library, PCR was applied. Sequencing was carried out with an Illumina HiSeq 2500. TCR libraries were prepared with molecular barcoding, using unique molecular identifiers to normalize TCRbeta repertoire quantification. TCRdb reprocessing: public reads trimmed at Q25 with fastp, clones called with MiXCR, in-frame beta chains kept. Each record represents a unique CDR3 protein, reported with the most common genes and DNA among its rows. The sample data list fewer than 700,000 distinct CDR3 sequences, and 13% of these were observed just once. Clones ranked in the top ten supply approximately 2.1% of the sample. A distance of 10 bases separates the germline ends of V and J, which lose 4 bases and 0 bases respectively. The germline V gene supplies CDR1 SQVTM and CDR2 ANQGSEA. The CDR3 measures 14 amino acids from cysteine to phenylalanine. Of all the DNA, just the CDR3 is kept, 42 bases in frame from base 1.

The sample here was PBMCs, mostly from graft donor cells, taken 360 days after TCRalphabeta/CD19-depleted stem cell transplant. The receptor chain draws on TRBV29-1 and TRBJ2-4; TRBD2 could be the D gene, as 6 bases match. This clonotype was obtained from a male patient aged 10 to 17 who had a stem cell transplant for acute myeloid leukemia, so the T cells may come from the graft donor. The nucleotide sequence is TGCAGCGTTGCGGAGGGAGTAGCCAAAAACATTCAGTACTTC. This encodes CSVAEGVAKNIQYF.